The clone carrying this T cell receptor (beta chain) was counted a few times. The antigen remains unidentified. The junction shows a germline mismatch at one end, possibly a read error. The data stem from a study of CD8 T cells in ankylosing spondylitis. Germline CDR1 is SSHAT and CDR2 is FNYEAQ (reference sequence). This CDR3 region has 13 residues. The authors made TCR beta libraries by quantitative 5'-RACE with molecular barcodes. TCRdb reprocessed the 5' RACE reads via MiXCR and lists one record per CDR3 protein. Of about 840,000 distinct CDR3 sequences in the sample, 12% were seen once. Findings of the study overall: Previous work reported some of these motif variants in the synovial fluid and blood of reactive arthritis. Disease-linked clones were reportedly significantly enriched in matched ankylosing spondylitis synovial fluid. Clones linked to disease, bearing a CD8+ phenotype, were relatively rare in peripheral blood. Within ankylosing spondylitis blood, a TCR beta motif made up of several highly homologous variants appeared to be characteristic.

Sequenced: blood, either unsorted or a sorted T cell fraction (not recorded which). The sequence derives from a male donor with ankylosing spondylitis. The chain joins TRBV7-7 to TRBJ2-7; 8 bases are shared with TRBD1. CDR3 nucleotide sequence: TGTGCTAGCAGCCGGGACAGGCAGGACGAGCAGTACTTC. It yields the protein CASSRDRQDEQYF.